The present T cell receptor (beta chain) was sequenced within a study of blood T cell repertoires in COVID-19. The length of the CDR3 is 13 residues. The germline CDR1 and CDR2 sequences are KGHDR and SFDVKD. With 5 bases removed from V and 6 bases from J, the gap between germline ends came to 12 bases. Profiling relied on immunoSEQ multiplex PCR, and the TCRdb table lists in-frame clones only, not all of them. The table includes under 30,000 clones, 75% to 90% detected once. The sequence was obtained from a woman aged 80 or older with active or convalescent COVID-19. Material for sequencing was peripheral blood. V gene TRBV24-1 combines with J gene TRBJ1-1; tentatively, D is TRBD1 (6 bases). CDR3 bases: TGTGCCACCAGTGCAGGGGCTCGGGCTGAAGCTTTCTTT. Protein: CATSAGARAEAFF.